This T cell receptor beta chain was recovered during a study of blood T cell repertoires in COVID-19. On the study more broadly: From T cells, B-cell-depleted T cells, or PBMCs came the material, which was cDNA or gDNA.

The length of the CDR3 is 15 residues. Germline CDR1 SGDLS, CDR2 YYNGEE. V lost 4 bases and J lost 8; bases outside the gene matches: 9. As processed by the authors: It was from reference gene primer amplification that nucleated cell counts were estimated. Method: immunoSEQ multiplex PCR; TCRdb's copy keeps in-frame clones and lacks some. The DNA gave D and trimming, while V, J and clone size come from that table. This table holds fewer than 250,000 clones, roughly 88% found once. The study drew participants aged about 18 to 89 years from around 24 US areas. The sequenced material came from PBMCs or T cells enriched from blood (not recorded which). V usage is TRBV9 and J usage is TRBJ1-3, with 10 bases identical to TRBD1. This TCR was recovered from a woman aged 45 to 65 with acute COVID-19. DNA for the CDR3: TGTGCCAGCAGCAGAGCGGGACAGGGGTTTGACACCATATATTTT. Translated: CASSRAGQGFDTIYF.